The T cell receptor (beta chain) under discussion was sequenced for a study of blood T cells in healthy people across ages. The CDR3 has 19 residues. In germline, CDR1 is SGHKS, CDR2 YYEKEE (reference sequence). Note on this clonotype: An end of the junction differs from the germline gene, which may be a read error.

The use of a sample-barcoded 5' primer and a J-beta primer mix characterized a second PCR of roughly 7 to 12 cycles. TCRdb reanalysed the 5' RACE reads using MiXCR and keeps one entry per CDR3 protein. The table has around 940,000 distinct CDR3 sequences, roughly 51% seen once. The specimen was blood. The clonotype comes from a woman aged 55-69 years in good health. The genes are TRBV5-5 and TRBJ2-6, with TRBD1 identical over 8 bases. The CDR3 loop is CASRLGAGTGSSGANVLTF. The DNA for the CDR3 is TGTGCCAGCAGATTGGGGGCCGGGACAGGAAGCTCTGGGGCCAACGTCCTGACTTTC.